These 26 T cell receptor beta chains were all obtained from the same sample, sequenced in a study of regulatory T cells in long-lasting Graves disease. Time point reported: newly diagnosed GD, antithyroid drugs for less than 3 months. The authors made the TCR library using RNA they extracted from PBMCs. Both iRepertoire HTBI primers and Arm-PCR of CDR3 regions were used to build the TCR beta libraries. TCRdb reprocessed the multiplex PCR reads via MiXCR and lists one record per CDR3 protein. The table has 250,000 or so distinct CDR3 sequences, around 21% seen once. The sequenced sample was peripheral blood mononuclear cells (PBMCs), obtained at new diagnosis, from a patient treated with antithyroid drugs. The origin of the receptors is a female donor with Graves disease.

This clonotype appeared a single time. V and J are TRBV2 and TRBJ2-5, with 8 bases aligning to TRBD2. Germline V gene sequence: CDR1 SNHLY, CDR2 FYNNEI. Germline trimming cut 3 bases from V and 5 bases from J; bases unmatched to any gene: 5. The CDR3 runs 14 residues. The CDR3 region has the DNA TGTGCCAGCAGTGACGCGGGACTAGAGGAGACCCAGTACTTC. Encoded protein: CASSDAGLEETQYF.

Ten or more counts support this clonotype. The chain recombines TRBV4-2 with TRBJ2-1, with TRBD2 identical over 9 bases. After removal of 3 bases from V and 7 bases from J, the junction contained 7 bases not matched to a gene. The CDR3 spans 15 residues. Germline V gene sequence: CDR1 LGHNA, CDR2 YNFKEQ. The CDR3 sequence: CASSHVVAGANEQFF. The CDR3 bases are TGTGCCAGCAGCCACGTGGTAGCGGGAGCGAATGAGCAGTTCTTC.

Only one count was recorded for this clonotype. This rearrangement joins TRBV6-1 to TRBJ1-1; perhaps TRBD1 as D (5 bases). Germline CDR1 reads MNHNS; CDR2 reads SASEGT. This CDR3 contains 12 residues. The V and J ends lost 4 bases and 9 bases respectively, with 12 bases between them. CDR3 in DNA: TGTGCCAGCAGTGCCCCAGGGAGTAAAGCTTTCTTT. It yields the protein CASSAPGSKAFF.

This clonotype has a count of ten or more. The gene calls are TRBV7-9 and TRBJ1-2; D perhaps matches TRBD1 (6 bases). Trimming shortened V by 1 base and J by 2 bases, and 14 bases separated the two germline ends. The CDR3 is made up of 16 amino acids. Germline V gene lookup returns CDR1 SEHNR and CDR2 FQNEAQ (reference sequence). The CDR3 is CASSLGTADPNYGYTF. The CDR3 DNA reads TGTGCCAGCAGCTTAGGGACAGCCGACCCGAACTATGGCTACACCTTC. Full variable domain (remainder filled in from reference TRBV7-9 and TRBJ1-2): DTGVSQNPRHKITKRGQNVTFRCDPISEHNRLYWYRQTLGQGPEFLTYFQNEAQLEKSRLLSDRFSAERPKGSFSTLEIQRTEQGDSAMYLCASSLGTADPNYGYTFGSGTRLTVV.

This clonotype was recorded at least ten times. The chain recombines TRBV30 with TRBJ2-1; D is possibly TRBD2 (6 bases). CDR3 length: 13 residues. The germline V gene has CDR1 GTSNPN and CDR2 SVGIG (reference sequence). V was shortened by 2 bases and J by 8 bases, with 13 bases between the two germline ends. The CDR3 region is CAWSSPGVDEQFF. CDR3 in DNA: TGTGCCTGGAGTTCACCGGGGGTGGATGAGCAGTTCTTC.

The chain uses TRBV19 and TRBJ2-1, with D possibly being TRBD2 (6 bases). The CDR3 spans 13 residues. Germline-derived CDR1 and CDR2 are LNHDA and SQIVND (reference sequence). V shed 4 bases and J shed 4 bases, with 8 bases lying between them. CDR3 in amino acids: CASSRLDYNEQFF. For the CDR3, the DNA is TGTGCCAGTAGTAGACTAGATTACAATGAGCAGTTCTTC.

This clonotype was counted many times. The chain uses TRBV6-1 and TRBJ2-1; 9 bases fit TRBD2. Germline loops: CDR1 MNHNS, CDR2 SASEGT. This CDR3 comprises 16 residues. V lost 5 bases to trimming and J lost 8 bases; unmatched junction nucleotides: 13. The CDR3 reads CASSHRGAGGLDEQFF. The CDR3 DNA reads TGTGCCAGCAGTCACAGGGGAGCGGGGGGTCTCGATGAGCAGTTCTTC.

In this sample, this clonotype turned up a few times. This probably arose from a read error, given a far larger clone one base away. As the CDR3 is not closed by the conserved phenylalanine or tryptophan, this likely results from a read error. The genes are TRBV11-3 and TRBJ2-1; 10 nucleotides match TRBD2. The end of the DNA aligns better with TRBJ2-5, so the J call may be wrong. The CDR3 is 14 amino acids. From germline, CDR1 is SGHNT and CDR2 YENEEA. The CDR3 loop is CASSDTSGEETQYV. For the CDR3, the DNA is TGTGCCAGCAGCGACACTAGCGGGGAAGAGACCCAGTACGTC.

This clonotype appeared many times. The V gene is TRBV5-1, the J gene TRBJ1-1, with 8 bases that match TRBD1. Per the germline V gene, CDR1 is SGHRS and CDR2 is YFSETQ. V was clipped by 5 bases and J by 5 bases; unmatched bases: 5. The CDR3 totals 13 residues. DNA of the CDR3: TGCGCCAGCAGGACCGACAGGGGAACTGAAGCTTTCTTT. This encodes CASRTDRGTEAFF.

The table lists this clonotype with a few counts. Sequence at one end of the junction differs from germline and may be a read error. This chain uses TRBV29-1 with TRBJ2-7; D is unresolved. Germline V gives CDR1 SQVTM, CDR2 ANQGSEA. The CDR3 sequence is 12 residues long. In DNA, the CDR3 is TGCGGCGTTGAAGTAACCTCCTACGAGCAGTACTTC. It translates to CGVEVTSYEQYF.

This clonotype was detected ten times or more. V is TRBV20-1 and J is TRBJ2-3; D ambiguous. The ends were cut back, 2 bases at V and 4 bases at J, with 19 bases in the middle. The CDR3 is made up of 16 amino acids. Germline-derived CDR1 and CDR2 are DFQATT and SNEGSKA (reference sequence). This CDR3 reads CSARMASGVASDTQYF. DNA for the CDR3: TGCAGTGCTAGAATGGCATCGGGTGTTGCGTCAGATACGCAGTATTTT.

This clonotype was counted many times. The chain uses TRBV12-3 or TRBV12-4 and TRBJ2-6; no clear D. The CDR3 is 13 residues long. Trimming took off 2 bases at V and 10 bases at J, with 9 bases between the two ends. CDR3 region: CASSLMGLNVLTF. CDR3 nucleotide sequence: TGTGCCAGCAGTTTAATGGGTTTGAACGTCCTGACTTTC.

Concerning this clonotype: One end of the junction fails to match germline, which may point to a read error. The chain links TRBV7-2 to TRBJ1-2; possible D gene TRBD1, 6 bases. Germline-derived CDR1 and CDR2 are SGHTA and FQGNSA. This CDR3 region has 12 residues. The CDR3 bases are TGTGCCAGCAGCCTGACAGGTTATGGCTACACTTTC. As protein: CASSLTGYGYTF.

This clonotype was seen ten or more times. V and J are TRBV6-2 or TRBV6-3 and TRBJ2-5, with no clear D. The CDR3 extends over 14 amino acids. Germline V gene data show CDR1 as MNHEY and CDR2 as SVGEGT. V lost 5 bases and J 10 bases, leaving 20 bases between the germline ends. This CDR3 is CASSRLSGREDQYF. The CDR3 bases are TGTGCCAGCAGTCGTCTTTCGGGTCGAGAGGACCAGTACTTC.

On this clonotype itself: A far larger clone is a single base away, which makes a read error likely. The chain employs TRBV7-2 and TRBJ2-5, with no clear D. Germline lookup yields CDR1 SGHTA and CDR2 FQGNSA. The CDR3 runs 13 residues. In DNA form, the CDR3 reads TGTCCCAGCAGCCCCGCGAGACAAGAGACCCAGTACTTC. This sequence encodes CPSSPARQETQYF. Full variable domain (missing parts from reference TRBV7-2 and TRBJ2-5): GAGVSQSPSNKVTEKGKDVELRCDPISGHTALYWYRQSLGQGLEFLIYFQGNSAPDKSGLPSDRFSAERTGGSVSTLTIQRTQQEDSAVYLCPSSPARQETQYFGPGTRLLVL.

This clonotype has ten or more counts. The J gene is TRBJ2-7, the V gene TRBV11-3, with D tentatively TRBD2 (6 bases). This CDR3 spans 14 amino acids. Germline V gene sequence: CDR1 SGHNT, CDR2 YENEEA. V dropped 1 base and J dropped 4 bases, with 11 bases sitting between them. The CDR3 bases are TGTGCCAGCAGCTTAGGGAGGAGGGATTACGAGCAGTACTTC. Translated, it gives CASSLGRRDYEQYF.

This clonotype was recorded many times. The rearrangement links TRBV12-3 or TRBV12-4 to TRBJ1-6; D ambiguous. Trimming left V 5 bases short and J 9 bases short, with 14 bases between. The CDR3 is 14 residues long. CDR3 coding DNA: TGTGCCAGCAGTCTCGTTAGGTCCTCTTCACCCCTCCACTTT. It specifies CASSLVRSSSPLHF.

This chain uses TRBV19 with TRBJ1-4, with no clear D. Germline-derived CDR1 and CDR2 are LNHDA and SQIVND (reference sequence). The CDR3 is made up of 16 amino acids. Trimming pared 3 bases from V and 4 bases from J, leaving 15 bases between. Here the CDR3 DNA reads TGTGCCAGTAGTATGCCTCCCCAGAATGGTAATGAAAAACTGTTTTTT. It specifies CASSMPPQNGNEKLFF.

Ten or more counts support this clonotype. The chain is built from TRBV15 and TRBJ1-4, with D possibly matching TRBD1 (6 bases). V lost 0 bases, J lost 8 bases, and 16 bases lay in between. The CDR3 extends over 16 amino acids. Germline V gives CDR1 LNHNV, CDR2 YYDKDF (reference sequence). The CDR3 sequence: CATSRDYQETGEKLFF. CDR3 nucleotides: TGTGCCACCAGCAGAGATTACCAAGAAACAGGGGAAAAACTGTTTTTT.

Comment on this clonotype: Being one base from a much bigger clone, this may be a read error. The rearrangement joins TRBV2 to TRBJ2-1, with 8 bases fitting TRBD2. Germline CDR1 reads SNHLY; CDR2 reads FYNNEI. The CDR3 is made up of 15 amino acids. V shed 6 bases, J shed 2 bases, and the junction held 6 bases outside the gene matches. This chain's CDR3 is CASSVSGGPYNEQFF. The CDR3 nucleotides are TGTGCCAGCAGCGTGTCGGGGGGGCCCTACAATGAGCAGTTCTTC.

Details on this clonotype: A much larger clone differs by one base, so this may be a read error. The chain joins TRBV16 to TRBJ2-5, with D perhaps TRBD1 (5 bases). This CDR3 has 13 amino acids. Trimming stripped 7 bases from V and 13 bases from J, with 22 bases between. Germline lookup yields CDR1 KGHSY and CDR2 FQNENV. In nucleotides, the CDR3 is TGTGCCAGCACCCTACAAGGGGCGGACGAGCGGTACTTC. This gives the protein CASTLQGADERYF.

The gene calls are TRBV2 and TRBJ2-5; 8 positions agree with TRBD2. Looked up from germline, CDR1 is SNHLY and CDR2 is FYNNEI. Unmatched junction bases numbered 27, after V lost 7 bases and J lost 5 bases. The CDR3 loop spans 20 amino acids. The CDR3 here is CASNLGGGLSGSGVKETQYF. In nucleotides, the CDR3 is TGTGCCAGCAACCTCGGCGGGGGCTTGAGCGGTAGCGGGGTGAAGGAGACCCAGTACTTC.

Note on this clonotype: Since a far larger clone is one base different, this is likely a read error. The rearrangement links TRBV3-2 to TRBJ1-2; the D call of TRBD1 is as the table states it, not checked on the DNA. TRBV3-2 is given as a pseudogene. The CDR3 spans 13 residues. The DNA of the CDR3 is TGTGCCAGCAGCCAACCCGGCGGCTATGGCTACACCTTC. Residues: CASSQPGGYGYTF.

Remarks on this clonotype: Given a much more abundant clone one base away, this may be a read error. The chain links TRBV24-1 to TRBJ2-1, with TRBD2 matching over 9 bases. Germline V gives CDR1 KGHDR, CDR2 SFDVKD. This CDR3 is 16 amino acids long. V lost 3 bases to trimming and J lost 7 bases; unmatched junction nucleotides: 9. The CDR3, as DNA: TGTGCCACCAGTGATCCGGGAATAGCGGGAGCGAATGAGCAGTTCTTC. Its protein product is CATSDPGIAGANEQFF.

Many counts were recorded for this clonotype. The V call is TRBV28, the J call TRBJ2-7, with 12 bases aligning to TRBD1. With V trimmed by 6 bases and J by 2 bases, 14 bases remained unmatched. In germline, CDR1 is MDHEN, CDR2 SYDVKM. The CDR3 extends over 18 amino acids. CDR3 region: CASRSSVGQGASPYEQYF. The CDR3 nucleotides read TGTGCCAGCAGATCCTCGGTGGGACAGGGGGCCTCCCCCTACGAGCAGTACTTC.

The genes are TRBV20-1 and TRBJ1-6; TRBD1 is a possible D gene (6 bases). Per the germline V gene, CDR1 is DFQATT and CDR2 is SNEGSKA (reference sequence). The CDR3 extends over 12 amino acids. The V end was cut by 4 bases, the J end by 9 bases, with 10 bases between. The CDR3 nucleotides read TGCAGTGCTAATAGACAGGTTTCACCCCTCCACTTT. It codes for CSANRQVSPLHF.